The text below deals with one T cell receptor (beta chain). The data originate from a study of blood T cell repertoires in COVID-19. Study context: The study drew acute and convalescent COVID-19 samples from the United States, Italy and Spain.

From germline, CDR1 is MDHEN and CDR2 SYDVKM. The V end lost 3 bases, the J end lost 4 bases, and 4 bases lay between the germline ends. The CDR3 spans 12 residues. The data were produced by immunoSEQ multiplex PCR, yet TCRdb's version contains in-frame clones alone and is incomplete. The data contain around 260,000 clones, 85% to 90% of them seen just once; the ten biggest clones take up 3.5% to 4%. The V gene is TRBV28, the J gene TRBJ2-1; unclear D gene. The sequence derives from a man aged 18 to 29 with active or convalescent COVID-19. Sequencing was performed on peripheral blood. In DNA form, the CDR3 reads TGTGCCAGCAGTTTCTCTTACAATGAGCAGTTCTTC. Translation gives CASSFSYNEQFF.